This T cell receptor (beta chain) was identified in a study of T cell repertoires in cytomegalovirus infection. Across the study: Use of recently identified HLA-C-restricted and well-studied HLA-B-restricted CMV epitopes was part of the study. It can be stated that public TCR beta signatures indicated CMV infection as well as a matching HLA type. Study-level points and caveats: Summed frequency of shared TCR beta families picked out CMV carriers who also had the relevant HLA.

The sample holds a few counts of this clonotype. Its antigen remains unknown. The germline CDR1 and CDR2 sequences are MNHNS and SASEGT. The V gene lost 4 bases and the J gene lost 1 base, with 15 bases spanning the gap. The CDR3 totals 16 residues. TCRdb called the reads again in MiXCR, with one record for every CDR3 protein. The sample contains hundreds of thousands of distinct CDR3 sequences, under 55% of which appear only once. This sample comprised cultured PBMCs, obtained from culture after CMV antigen stimulation. The sequence was collected from a human donor in good health (CMV status not recorded). Some clones in this sample may be carry-over from other donors' samples. The chain links TRBV6-1 to TRBJ2-3, with D perhaps given as TRBD1 or TRBD2 (5 bases each). CDR3 DNA sequence: TGTGCCAGCAGTGCCCACCGGGGCAAGGGCACAGATACGCAGTATTTT. The encoded protein is CASSAHRGKGTDTQYF.